The present T cell receptor (beta chain) was sequenced within a study of blood T cell repertoires in COVID-19. On the study more broadly: Samples representing acute and convalescent COVID-19 were sourced from the United States, Italy and Spain. Nucleic acid was either cDNA or gDNA, and it came from T cells, B-cell-depleted T cells, or PBMCs.

This clone was seen just once. Germline assignment: CDR1 MDHEN and CDR2 SYDVKM. Trimming removed 6 bases at V and 8 bases at J, with 16 bases between. The CDR3 has 14 amino acids. Original handling: By means of reference gene primer amplification, nucleated cell counts were estimated. TCRdb's copy holds only in-frame clones and misses some; the assay was immunoSEQ multiplex PCR. V and J calls and clone size come straight from that table; D and trimming were deduced from the DNA. This table has 120,000 to 150,000 clones, around 80% appearing once. This clonotype was sampled from a man aged 55-75 years with active or convalescent COVID-19. The specimen sequenced was peripheral blood. The chain recombines TRBV28 with TRBJ1-4, with D maybe TRBD1 (5 bases). Here the CDR3 DNA reads TGTGCCAGCAGCTGGGGGGGGACGAGAGAAAAACTGTTTTTT. Translating gives CASSWGGTREKLFF.